This TCR beta chain was observed in a study of T cells in women clearing cervical HPV infection. Overall study findings and caveats: CIN3+ cases had significantly higher TCR repertoire richness than controls, but evenness did not differ.

With regard to this clone: The antigen is unknown. Sequencing ends 3 residues short of the CDR3 end; the germline J gene provides the rest.

The assay was immunoSEQ multiplex PCR, and TCRdb's table has in-frame clones only and misses some. In all, the sample yields 25,000 to 30,000 clones. V was pared by 3 bases and J by 6 bases, with 4 bases of the junction left unmatched. Germline V gene lookup returns CDR1 DFQATT and CDR2 SNEGSKA (reference sequence). The CDR3 is 13 residues long. The J gene is TRBJ2-1, the V gene TRBV20-1, with 8 bases identical to TRBD2. This TCR derives from a woman between 18 and 75 years old with a cervical HPV16 infection that either progressed to CIN3+ or cleared (not recorded which). Source material: blood buffy coat. CDR3 bases read: TGCAGTGCTAGCGGGGGGGCCTTCAATGAG. Residues: CSASGGAFNE. The CDR3 in full is CSASGGAFNEQFF.